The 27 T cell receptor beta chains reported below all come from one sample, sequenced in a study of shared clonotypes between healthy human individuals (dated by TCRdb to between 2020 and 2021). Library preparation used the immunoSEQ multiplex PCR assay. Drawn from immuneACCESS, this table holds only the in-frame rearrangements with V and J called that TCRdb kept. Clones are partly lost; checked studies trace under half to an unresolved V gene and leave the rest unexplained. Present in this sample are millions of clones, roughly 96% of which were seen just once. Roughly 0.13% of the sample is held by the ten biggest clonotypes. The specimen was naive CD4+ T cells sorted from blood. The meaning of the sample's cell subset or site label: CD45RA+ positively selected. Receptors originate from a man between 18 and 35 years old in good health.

The CDR3 spells CASSRITEGADYGYTF. The DNA for the CDR3 is TGTGCCAGCAGCCGCATAACCGAGGGTGCGGATTATGGCTACACCTTC. The V and J genes are TRBV5-4 and TRBJ1-2; D call uncertain. The CDR3 contains 16 residues. Germline V gene lookup returns CDR1 SGHNT and CDR2 YYREEE (reference sequence). V dropped 4 bases and J dropped 5 bases, with 21 bases sitting between them. The full variable domain, with the rest looked up from reference TRBV5-4 and TRBJ1-2, is ETGVTQSPTHLIKTRGQQVTLRCSSQSGHNTVSWYQQALGQGPQFIFQYYREEENGRGNFPPRFSGLQFPNYSSELNVNALELDDSALYLCASSRITEGADYGYTFGSGTRLTVV.

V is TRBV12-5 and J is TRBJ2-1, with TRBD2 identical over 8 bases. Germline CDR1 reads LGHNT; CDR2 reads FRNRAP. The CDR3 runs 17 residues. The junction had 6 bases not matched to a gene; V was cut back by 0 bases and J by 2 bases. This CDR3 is CASGLVLAGPAYNEQFF. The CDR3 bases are TGTGCTAGTGGTTTGGTGCTAGCGGGCCCAGCCTACAATGAGCAGTTCTTC.

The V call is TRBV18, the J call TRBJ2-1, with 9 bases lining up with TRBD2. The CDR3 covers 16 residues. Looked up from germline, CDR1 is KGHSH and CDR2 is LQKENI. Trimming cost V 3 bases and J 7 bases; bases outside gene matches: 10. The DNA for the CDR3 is TGTGCCAGCTCACCCCTGTTAGCGGGAGTAGAAAATGAGCAGTTCTTC. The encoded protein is CASSPLLAGVENEQFF.

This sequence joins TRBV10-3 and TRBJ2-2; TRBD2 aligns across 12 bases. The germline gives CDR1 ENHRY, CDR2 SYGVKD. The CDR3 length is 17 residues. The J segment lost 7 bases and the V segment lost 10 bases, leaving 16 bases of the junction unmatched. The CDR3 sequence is CATLFATSGRSGGELFF. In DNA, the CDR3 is TGTGCCACCCTCTTTGCGACTAGCGGGAGATCTGGCGGGGAGCTGTTTTTT.

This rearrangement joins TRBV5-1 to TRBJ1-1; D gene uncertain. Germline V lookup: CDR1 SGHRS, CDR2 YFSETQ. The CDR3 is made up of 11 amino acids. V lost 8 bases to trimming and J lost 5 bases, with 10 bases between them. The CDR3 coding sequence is TGCGCCAGTAACCTGGGGACTGAAGCTTTCTTT. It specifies CASNLGTEAFF.

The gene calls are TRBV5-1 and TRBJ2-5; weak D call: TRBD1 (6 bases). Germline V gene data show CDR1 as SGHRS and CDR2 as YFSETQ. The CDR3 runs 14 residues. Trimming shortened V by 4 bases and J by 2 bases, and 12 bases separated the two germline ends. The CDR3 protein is CASSRRQVQETQYF. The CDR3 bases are TGCGCCAGCAGCAGAAGACAGGTTCAAGAGACCCAGTACTTC.

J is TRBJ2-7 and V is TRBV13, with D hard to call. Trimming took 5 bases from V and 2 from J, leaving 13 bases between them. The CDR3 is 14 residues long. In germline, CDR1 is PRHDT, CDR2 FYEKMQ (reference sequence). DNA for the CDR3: TGTGCCAGCAGCCCCCGGGCCGATACCTACGAGCAGTACTTC. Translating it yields CASSPRADTYEQYF.

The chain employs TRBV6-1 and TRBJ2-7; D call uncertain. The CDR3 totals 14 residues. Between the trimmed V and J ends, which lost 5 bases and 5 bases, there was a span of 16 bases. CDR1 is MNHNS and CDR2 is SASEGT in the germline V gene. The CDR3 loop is CASSPGLYAHEQYF. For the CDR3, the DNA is TGTGCCAGCAGTCCGGGCCTATACGCCCACGAGCAGTACTTC.

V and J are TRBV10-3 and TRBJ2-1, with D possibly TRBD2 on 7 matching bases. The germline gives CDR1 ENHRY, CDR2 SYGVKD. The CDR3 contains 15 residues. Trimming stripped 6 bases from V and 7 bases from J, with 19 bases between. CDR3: CAISAGGLGRNEQFF. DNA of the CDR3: TGTGCCATCAGCGCCGGGGGGCTCGGTCGAAATGAGCAGTTCTTC.

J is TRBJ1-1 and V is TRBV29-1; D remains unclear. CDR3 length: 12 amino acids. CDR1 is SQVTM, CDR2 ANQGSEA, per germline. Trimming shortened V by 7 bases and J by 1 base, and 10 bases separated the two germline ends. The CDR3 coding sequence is TGCAGCGCGGGTGGAACGAACACTGAAGCTTTCTTT. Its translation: CSAGGTNTEAFF.

CDR3 nucleotide sequence: TGTGCCAGCAGTGAAGACTGGAACACCGGGGAGCTGTTTTTT. Translation: CASSEDWNTGELFF. This rearrangement joins TRBV6-1 to TRBJ2-2, with D uncertain. Germline V CDR1 and CDR2: MNHNS, SASEGT. This CDR3 is 14 amino acids long. V lost 1 base and J lost 1, with 4 bases in between.

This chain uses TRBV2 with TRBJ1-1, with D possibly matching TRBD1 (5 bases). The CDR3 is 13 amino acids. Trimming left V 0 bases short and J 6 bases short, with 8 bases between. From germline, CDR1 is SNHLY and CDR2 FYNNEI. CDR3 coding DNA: TGTGCCAGCAGTGAAGCGAGGGGTGCTGAAGCTTTCTTT. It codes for CASSEARGAEAFF.

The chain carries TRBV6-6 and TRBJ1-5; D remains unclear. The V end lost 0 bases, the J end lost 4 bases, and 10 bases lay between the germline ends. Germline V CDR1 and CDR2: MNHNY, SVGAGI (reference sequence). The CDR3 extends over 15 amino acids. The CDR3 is CASSYSVPSNQPQHF. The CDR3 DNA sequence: TGTGCCAGCAGTTACTCGGTCCCGTCTAATCAGCCCCAGCATTTT.

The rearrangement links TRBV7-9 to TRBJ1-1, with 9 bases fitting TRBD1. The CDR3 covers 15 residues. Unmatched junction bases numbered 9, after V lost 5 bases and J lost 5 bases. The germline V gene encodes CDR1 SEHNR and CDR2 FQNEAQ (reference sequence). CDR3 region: CASSINRGHGTEAFF. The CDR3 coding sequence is TGTGCCAGCAGCATCAACAGGGGGCACGGGACTGAAGCTTTCTTT.

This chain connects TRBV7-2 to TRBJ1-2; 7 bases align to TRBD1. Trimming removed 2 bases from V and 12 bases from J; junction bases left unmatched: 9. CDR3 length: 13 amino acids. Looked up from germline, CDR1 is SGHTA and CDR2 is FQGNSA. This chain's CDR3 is CASSLMGTAFHTF. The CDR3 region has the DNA TGTGCCAGCAGCTTAATGGGGACAGCCTTTCACACCTTC.

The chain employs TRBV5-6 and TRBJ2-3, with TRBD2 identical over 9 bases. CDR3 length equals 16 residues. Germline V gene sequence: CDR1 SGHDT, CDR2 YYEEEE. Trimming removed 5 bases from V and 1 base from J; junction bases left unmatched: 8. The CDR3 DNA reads TGTGCCAGCAGTCGTACCGGGACTAGCCGCACAGATACGCAGTATTTT. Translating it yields CASSRTGTSRTDTQYF. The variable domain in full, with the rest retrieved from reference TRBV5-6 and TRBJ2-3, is DAGVTQSPTHLIKTRGQQVTLRCSPKSGHDTVSWYQQALGQGPQFIFQYYEEEERQRGNFPDRFSGHQFPNYSSELNVNALLLGDSALYLCASSRTGTSRTDTQYFGPGTRLTVL.

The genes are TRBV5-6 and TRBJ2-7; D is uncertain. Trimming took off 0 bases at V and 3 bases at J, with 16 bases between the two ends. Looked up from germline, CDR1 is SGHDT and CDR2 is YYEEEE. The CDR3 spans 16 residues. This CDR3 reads CASSLGPKNSYYEQYF. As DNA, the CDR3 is TGTGCCAGCAGCTTGGGGCCTAAAAACAGTTACTACGAGCAGTACTTC.

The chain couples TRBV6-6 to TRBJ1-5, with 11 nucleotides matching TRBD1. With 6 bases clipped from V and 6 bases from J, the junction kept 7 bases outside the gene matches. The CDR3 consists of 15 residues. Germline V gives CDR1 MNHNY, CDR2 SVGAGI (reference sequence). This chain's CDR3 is CASSPGQGASQPQHF. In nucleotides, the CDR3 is TGTGCCAGCAGCCCAGGACAGGGGGCTAGTCAGCCCCAGCATTTT.

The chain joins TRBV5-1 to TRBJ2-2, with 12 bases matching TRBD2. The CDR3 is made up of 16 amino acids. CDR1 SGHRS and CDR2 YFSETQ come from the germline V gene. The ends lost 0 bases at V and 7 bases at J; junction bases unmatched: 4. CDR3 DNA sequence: TGCGCCAGCAGCTTGGGACTAGCGGGAGAGTTCGGGGAGCTGTTTTTT. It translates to CASSLGLAGEFGELFF. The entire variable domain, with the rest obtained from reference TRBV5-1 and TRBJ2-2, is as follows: KAGVTQTPRYLIKTRGQQVTLSCSPISGHRSVSWYQQTPGQGLQFLFEYFSETQRNKGNFPGRFSGRQFSNSRSEMNVSTLELGDSALYLCASSLGLAGEFGELFFGEGSRLTVL.

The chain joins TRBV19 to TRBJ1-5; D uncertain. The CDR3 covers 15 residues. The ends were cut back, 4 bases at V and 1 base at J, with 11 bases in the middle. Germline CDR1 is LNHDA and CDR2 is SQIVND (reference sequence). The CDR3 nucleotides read TGTGCCAGTAGTACGCCGACCATGAGCAATCAGCCCCAGCATTTT. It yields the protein CASSTPTMSNQPQHF.

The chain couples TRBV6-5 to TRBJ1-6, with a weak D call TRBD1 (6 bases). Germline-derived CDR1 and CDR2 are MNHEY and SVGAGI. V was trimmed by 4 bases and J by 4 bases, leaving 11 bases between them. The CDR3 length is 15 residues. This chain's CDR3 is CASSSSQGYNSPLHF. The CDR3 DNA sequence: TGTGCCAGCAGTTCCTCACAGGGTTATAATTCACCCCTCCACTTT.

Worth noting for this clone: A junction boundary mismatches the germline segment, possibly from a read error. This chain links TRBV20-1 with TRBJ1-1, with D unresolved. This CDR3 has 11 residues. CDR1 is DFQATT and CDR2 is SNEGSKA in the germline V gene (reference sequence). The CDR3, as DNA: TGCAGTGCCAGAGGTCCAGCTGAAGCTTTCTTT. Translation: CSARGPAEAFF.

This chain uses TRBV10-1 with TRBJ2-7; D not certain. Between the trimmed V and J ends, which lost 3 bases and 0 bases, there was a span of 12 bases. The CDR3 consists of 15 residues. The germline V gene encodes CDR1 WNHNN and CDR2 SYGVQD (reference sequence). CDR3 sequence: CASSEGVSSSYEQYF. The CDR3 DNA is TGCGCCAGCAGTGAAGGCGTCTCAAGCTCCTACGAGCAGTACTTC.

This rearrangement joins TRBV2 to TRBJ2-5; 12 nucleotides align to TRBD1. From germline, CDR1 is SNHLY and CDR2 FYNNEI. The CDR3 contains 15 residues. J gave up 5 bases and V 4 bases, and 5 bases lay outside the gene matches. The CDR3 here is CASSAGTGGSETQYF. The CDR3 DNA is TGTGCCAGCAGTGCCGGGACAGGGGGCTCTGAGACCCAGTACTTC. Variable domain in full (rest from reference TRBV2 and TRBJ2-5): EPEVTQTPSHQVTQMGQEVILRCVPISNHLYFYWYRQILGQKVEFLVSFYNNEISEKSEIFDDQFSVERPDGSNFTLKIRSTKLEDSAMYFCASSAGTGGSETQYFGPGTRLLVL.

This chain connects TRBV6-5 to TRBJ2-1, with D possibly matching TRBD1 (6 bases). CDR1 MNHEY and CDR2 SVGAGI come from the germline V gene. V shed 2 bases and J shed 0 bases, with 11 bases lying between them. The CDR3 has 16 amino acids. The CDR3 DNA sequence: TGTGCCAGCAGTTACGATGGACAGAGCTCCTACAATGAGCAGTTCTTC. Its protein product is CASSYDGQSSYNEQFF.

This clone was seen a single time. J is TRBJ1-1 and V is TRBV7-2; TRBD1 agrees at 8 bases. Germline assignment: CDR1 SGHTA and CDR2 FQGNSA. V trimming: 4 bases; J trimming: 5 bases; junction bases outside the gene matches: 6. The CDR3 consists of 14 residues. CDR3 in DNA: TGTGCCAGCAGCTCGACAGGGGTAGGGACTGAAGCTTTCTTT. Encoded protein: CASSSTGVGTEAFF. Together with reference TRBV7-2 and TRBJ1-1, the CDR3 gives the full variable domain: GAGVSQSPSNKVTEKGKDVELRCDPISGHTALYWYRQSLGQGLEFLIYFQGNSAPDKSGLPSDRFSAERTGGSVSTLTIQRTQQEDSAVYLCASSSTGVGTEAFFGQGTRLTVV.

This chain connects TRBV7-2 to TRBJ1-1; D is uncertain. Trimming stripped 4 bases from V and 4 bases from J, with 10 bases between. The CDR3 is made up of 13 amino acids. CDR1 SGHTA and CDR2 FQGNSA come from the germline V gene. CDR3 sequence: CASSYRQITEAFF. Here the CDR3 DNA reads TGTGCCAGCAGCTATCGACAAATCACTGAAGCTTTCTTT. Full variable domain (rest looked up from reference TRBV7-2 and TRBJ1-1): GAGVSQSPSNKVTEKGKDVELRCDPISGHTALYWYRQSLGQGLEFLIYFQGNSAPDKSGLPSDRFSAERTGGSVSTLTIQRTQQEDSAVYLCASSYRQITEAFFGQGTRLTVV.